The source of this T cell receptor beta chain is a study of shared clonotypes between healthy human individuals. Looking at the study overall: Aged between 18 and 49, the donors were a couple of women and three men.

In regard to this clone: Other DNA sequences in the sample encode the same CDR3.

Healthy adults negative for HIV, lacking recent acute infections or vaccinations, served as donors. The CDR3 is made up of 13 amino acids. Per germline, CDR1 SGHTA and CDR2 FQGNSA. V trimming: 5 bases; J trimming: 10 bases; junction bases outside the gene matches: 7. Profiling relied on immunoSEQ multiplex PCR, and the TCRdb table lists in-frame clones only, not all of them. Of 950,000 to 1,200,000 clones listed, roughly 77% are singletons. The sample taken for sequencing was memory CD4+ T cells from PBMCs. Subset specified: CD45RA-negative fraction. The receptor comes from a man younger than 30 in good health. Some clones in this sample may be carry-over from other donors' samples. The gene calls are TRBV7-2 and TRBJ2-1; 8 bases match TRBD1. The CDR3: CASSLGRGLEQFF. The CDR3 DNA is TGTGCCAGCAGCCTAGGCAGGGGGCTAGAGCAGTTCTTC.